These 22 T cell receptor beta chains share one sample of origin, sequenced in a study of STAT3 mutations in large granular lymphocyte leukemia. Findings of the study overall: At least one immunodominant TCR beta clonotype appeared in every T-cell large granular lymphocyte leukemia patient.

Sequencing was performed with immunoSEQ multiplex PCR; in TCRdb, only in-frame clones are kept and a portion is missing. This table has about 15,000 clones, approximately 84% appearing once. The antigens these receptors bind are not known. Sequencing was performed on peripheral blood mononuclear cells. These receptors were collected from a man aged 50 to 59 with T-cell large granular lymphocyte leukemia. Some clones in this sample may be carry-over from other donors' samples.

The gene calls are TRBV9 and TRBJ2-1, with 12 bases lining up with TRBD2. V trimming: 0 bases; J trimming: 7 bases; junction bases outside the gene matches: 11. CDR3 length equals 18 residues. Germline V CDR1 and CDR2: SGDLS, YYNGEE. The CDR3 spells CASSVAPLAGGPGNEQFF. DNA for the CDR3: TGTGCCAGCAGCGTAGCCCCGCTAGCGGGAGGGCCGGGGAATGAGCAGTTCTTC.

The V call is TRBV10-3, the J call TRBJ2-7; TRBD1 matches 10 bases. CDR1 and CDR2 from the germline V gene are ENHRY and SYGVKD. V shed 3 bases and J 2 bases; nucleotides not matched to a gene: 7. The CDR3 is made up of 16 amino acids. In DNA form, the CDR3 reads TGTGCCATCAGTGACCCGGAAGGGACAGGGGCCTACGAGCAGTACTTC. Its translation is CAISDPEGTGAYEQYF.

The chain combines TRBV5-1 with TRBJ2-7; 7 bases are shared with TRBD1. V lost 0 bases, J lost 2 bases, and 2 bases stayed unmatched. The CDR3 totals 14 residues. Germline values: CDR1 SGHRS, CDR2 YFSETQ. The CDR3 loop reads CASSLGGQPYEQYF. CDR3 DNA sequence: TGCGCCAGCAGCTTGGGGGGACAGCCCTACGAGCAGTACTTC.

This chain joins TRBV7-2 and TRBJ1-2, with D unresolved. The CDR3 sequence is 14 residues long. Trimming removed 2 bases at V and 4 bases at J, with 11 bases between. Germline lookup yields CDR1 SGHTA and CDR2 FQGNSA. The CDR3, as DNA: TGTGCCAGCAGCTTACAGGAGGGTAGCTATGGCTACACCTTC. This sequence encodes CASSLQEGSYGYTF.

V and J are TRBV11-3 and TRBJ1-6; tentative D call: TRBD1 (6 bases). The germline V and J ends were trimmed by 0 bases and 10 bases, with 13 bases remaining between them. Germline-derived CDR1 and CDR2 are SGHNT and YENEEA. There are 15 residues in the CDR3. CDR3 sequence: CASSLDGQPHSPLHF. CDR3 DNA sequence: TGTGCCAGCAGCTTAGATGGACAGCCTCACTCACCCCTCCACTTT.

The rearrangement joins TRBV9 to TRBJ2-1; 8 nucleotides agree with TRBD2. The trim removed 3 bases at V and 0 bases at J, leaving 5 bases unmatched. In germline, CDR1 is SGDLS, CDR2 YYNGEE. CDR3 length: 16 amino acids. CDR3 nucleotides: TGTGCCAGCAGCGCCTCGGGGGGGAGCTCCTACAATGAGCAGTTCTTC. It is translated as CASSASGGSSYNEQFF.

The chain combines TRBV28 with TRBJ2-1, with TRBD2 matching over 11 bases. The junction had 7 bases not matched to a gene; V was cut back by 7 bases and J by 2 bases. This CDR3 spans 16 amino acids. CDR1 and CDR2 (germline): MDHEN, SYDVKM. The CDR3 loop reads CASTSRLAGTYNEQFF. CDR3 coding DNA: TGTGCCAGCACCTCCCGACTAGCGGGGACCTACAATGAGCAGTTCTTC.

The chain recombines TRBV10-3 with TRBJ1-4, with TRBD1 matching over 9 bases. The J segment lost 8 bases and the V segment lost 10 bases, leaving 5 bases of the junction unmatched. The CDR3 has 12 residues. Germline V gene sequence: CDR1 ENHRY, CDR2 SYGVKD. The CDR3 nucleotides are TGTGCCACCGGGACAGGGCGGGAAAAACTGTTTTTT. This sequence encodes CATGTGREKLFF.

V and J are TRBV4-1 and TRBJ1-2, with D tentatively TRBD1 (6 bases). V lost 1 base and J lost 6, with 18 bases in between. From germline, CDR1 is MGHRA and CDR2 YSYEKL. There are 16 residues in the CDR3. The CDR3 spells CASSQGFSRGPNGYTF. CDR3 bases: TGCGCCAGCAGCCAAGGATTTTCCAGGGGCCCTAATGGCTACACCTTC.

This chain links TRBV15 with TRBJ2-5, with D uncertain. This CDR3 has 14 residues. The germline V gene encodes CDR1 LNHNV and CDR2 YYDKDF (reference sequence). V was shortened by 1 base and J by 2 bases, with 8 bases between the two germline ends. The CDR3 nucleotides read TGTGCCACCAGCAGAGCACAGCCACAAGAGACCCAGTACTTC. As protein: CATSRAQPQETQYF.

The chain joins TRBV11-2 to TRBJ1-3; D not resolved. CDR3 length: 17 amino acids. Trimming removed 1 base from V and 0 bases from J, with 13 bases in between. Germline assignment: CDR1 SGHAT and CDR2 FQNNGV. The DNA for the CDR3 is TGTGCCAGCAGCTTAGGGTGGGCGGGGTACTCTGGAAACACCATATATTTT. This sequence encodes CASSLGWAGYSGNTIYF.

This clone was observed a single time. The gene calls are TRBV14 and TRBJ2-7, with D unresolved. CDR1 is SGHDN, CDR2 FVKESK, per germline. V lost 0 bases to trimming and J lost 4 bases, with 10 bases between them. This CDR3 is built from 14 residues. In nucleotides, the CDR3 is TGTGCCAGCAGCCAAGATCTAACCTCTTACGAGCAGTACTTC. This sequence encodes CASSQDLTSYEQYF.

The chain has TRBV29-1 and TRBJ2-2; D not certain. The germline V gene has CDR1 SQVTM and CDR2 ANQGSEA. V lost 3 bases and J lost 5, with 10 bases in between. The CDR3 sequence is 13 residues long. CDR3: CSVDKGGTGELFF. For the CDR3, the DNA is TGCAGCGTTGATAAGGGTGGAACCGGGGAGCTGTTTTTT.

This chain connects TRBV10-3 to TRBJ2-7, with D hard to call. Germline V gene data show CDR1 as ENHRY and CDR2 as SYGVKD. The CDR3 has 12 residues. The germline V and J ends were trimmed by 8 bases and 3 bases, with 11 bases remaining between them. In nucleotides, the CDR3 is TGTGCCATCGTACACCTAGACTACGAGCAGTACTTC. Translation gives CAIVHLDYEQYF.

This chain joins TRBV7-3 and TRBJ2-5; 9 bases agree with TRBD1. The J segment lost 5 bases and the V segment lost 2 bases, leaving 0 bases of the junction unmatched. CDR1 and CDR2 from the germline V gene are SGHTA and FQGTGA. The CDR3 runs to 13 residues. CDR3 sequence: CASSLGQGETQYF. DNA of the CDR3: TGTGCCAGCAGCTTAGGACAGGGGGAGACCCAGTACTTC.

The chain combines TRBV6-4 with TRBJ2-1; TRBD2 aligns across 9 bases. The trim removed 6 bases at V and 7 bases at J, leaving 10 bases unmatched. CDR1 is MRHNA and CDR2 is SNTAGT in the germline V gene. CDR3 length: 15 residues. CDR3 residues: CASSPGTSLRNEQFF. The CDR3 DNA is TGTGCCAGCAGCCCCGGGACTAGCTTAAGGAATGAGCAGTTCTTC.

The V and J genes are TRBV28 and TRBJ1-2; no clear D. The V gene lost 2 bases and the J gene lost 0 bases, with 13 bases spanning the gap. The CDR3 is 16 residues long. The V gene's germline CDR1 is MDHEN and CDR2 SYDVKM. The CDR3 DNA sequence: TGTGCCAGCAGTTTACTAAGACCAACTCCTAACTATGGCTACACCTTC. This encodes CASSLLRPTPNYGYTF.

This clone came up once. The chain couples TRBV11-3 to TRBJ2-2, with 7 positions matching TRBD1. Trimming removed 8 bases from V and 5 bases from J; junction bases left unmatched: 8. The CDR3 consists of 14 residues. Germline-derived CDR1 and CDR2 are SGHNT and YENEEA. Written as DNA, the CDR3 is TGTGCCAGCGGAAAAGGGGGCTCGACCGGGGAGCTGTTTTTT. Translation gives CASGKGGSTGELFF.

The genes are TRBV6-5 and TRBJ1-2, with 9 bases identical to TRBD1. CDR1 and CDR2 from the germline V gene are MNHEY and SVGAGI. With V trimmed by 2 bases and J by 5 bases, 3 bases remained unmatched. The CDR3 runs 14 residues. The CDR3 region has the DNA TGTGCCAGCAGTTACCTGACAGGGGGGTATGGCTACACCTTC. Its protein is CASSYLTGGYGYTF.

The rearrangement joins TRBV15 to TRBJ1-2, with 7 positions matching TRBD1. After removal of 4 bases from V and 3 bases from J, the junction contained 14 bases not matched to a gene. Looked up from germline, CDR1 is LNHNV and CDR2 is YYDKDF (reference sequence). The CDR3 consists of 17 residues. CDR3 sequence reads: CATSTDGLTGKYYGYTF. The CDR3 bases are TGTGCCACCAGCACCGATGGGTTGACAGGGAAATACTATGGCTACACCTTC.

This clone has a single count. The gene calls are TRBV25-1 and TRBJ2-3; 13 bases fit TRBD2. Per germline, CDR1 MGHDK and CDR2 SYGVNS. J was trimmed by 0 bases and V by 5 bases; bases with no gene match: 2. The CDR3 sequence is 16 residues long. CDR3 sequence reads: CASSLGLAGSTDTQYF. For the CDR3, the DNA is TGTGCCAGCAGTTTGGGACTAGCGGGAAGCACAGATACGCAGTATTTT.

CDR3 DNA: TGTGCCAGCAGTCGGAACTACGAGCAGTACTTC. This gives the protein CASSRNYEQYF. The chain has TRBV5-4 and TRBJ2-7; no clear D. This CDR3 is 11 amino acids long. Germline assignment: CDR1 SGHNT and CDR2 YYREEE (reference sequence). V gave up 5 bases and J gave up 3 bases, with 6 bases separating them. The variable domain in full, completed from reference TRBV5-4 and TRBJ2-7, reads ETGVTQSPTHLIKTRGQQVTLRCSSQSGHNTVSWYQQALGQGPQFIFQYYREEENGRGNFPPRFSGLQFPNYSSELNVNALELDDSALYLCASSRNYEQYFGPGTRLTVT.